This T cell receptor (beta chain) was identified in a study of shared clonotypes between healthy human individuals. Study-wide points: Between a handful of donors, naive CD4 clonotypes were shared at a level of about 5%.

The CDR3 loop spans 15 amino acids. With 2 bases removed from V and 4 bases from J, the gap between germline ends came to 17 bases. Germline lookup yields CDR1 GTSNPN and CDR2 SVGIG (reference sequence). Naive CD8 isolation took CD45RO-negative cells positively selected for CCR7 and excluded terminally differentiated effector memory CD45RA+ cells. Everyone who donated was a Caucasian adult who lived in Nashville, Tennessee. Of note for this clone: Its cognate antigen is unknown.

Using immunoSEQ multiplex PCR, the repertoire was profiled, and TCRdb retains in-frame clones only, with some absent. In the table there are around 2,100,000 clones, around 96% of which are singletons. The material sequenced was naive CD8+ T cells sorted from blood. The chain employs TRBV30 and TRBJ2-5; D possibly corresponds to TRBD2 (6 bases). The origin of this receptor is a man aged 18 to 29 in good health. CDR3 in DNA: TGTGCCTGGAGTATCCCCGGAGGGGTAGGAGAGACCCAGTACTTC. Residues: CAWSIPGGVGETQYF.